Below, one T cell receptor (beta chain) is given with its context. Its antigen is currently unknown. This sample is drawn from a study of blood T cells in healthy people across ages. Findings and caveats of the study: Unsorted PBMC input precluded a conclusive naive versus antigen-experienced comparison.

The CDR3 length is 15 residues. Trimming took off 4 bases at V and 7 bases at J, with 14 bases between the two ends. The germline V gene encodes CDR1 SEHNR and CDR2 FQNEAQ (reference sequence). No fewer than 7 million PBMCs went into each sample. Extraction yielded at least 6 micrograms of total RNA per sample. Next came a second PCR, run for roughly 6 to 11 cycles, which used a sample-barcoded 5' primer along with a J-beta primer mix. TCRdb ran MiXCR on the 5' RACE reads and lists one entry per CDR3 protein. The repertoire consists of hundreds of thousands of distinct CDR3 sequences, with 45% to 50% occurring once and the leading ten covering around 32%.

Sequencing used blood. The chain employs TRBV7-9 and TRBJ1-6, with a possible D match to TRBD1 (6 bases). The TCR originated in a woman aged 55-69 years in good health. The CDR3 sequence: CASSSHDRTNSPLHF. CDR3 nucleotides: TGTGCCAGCAGCTCCCATGACAGGACAAATTCACCCCTCCACTTT.